This TCR beta chain derives from a study of beta chain features in type 1 diabetes. All of the isolated RNA was reverse transcribed, so expressed TCRB transcripts were sequenced. Sequenced by immunoSEQ multiplex PCR; TCRdb stores in-frame clones only, minus some. The table has 240,000 or so clones, 68% seen once. This CDR3 has 11 amino acids. The V and J ends lost 3 bases and 8 bases respectively, with 10 bases between them. CDR1 is SQVTM, CDR2 ANQGSEA, per germline. This receptor was taken from a man aged 25-45 years in good health. Material: naive CD4+ T cells from blood. The chain carries TRBV29-1 and TRBJ1-2; D perhaps matches TRBD1 (5 bases). The CDR3 DNA reads as TGCAGCGTTGAGCAGGGCCTCGGCTACACCTTC. Its translation: CSVEQGLGYTF.